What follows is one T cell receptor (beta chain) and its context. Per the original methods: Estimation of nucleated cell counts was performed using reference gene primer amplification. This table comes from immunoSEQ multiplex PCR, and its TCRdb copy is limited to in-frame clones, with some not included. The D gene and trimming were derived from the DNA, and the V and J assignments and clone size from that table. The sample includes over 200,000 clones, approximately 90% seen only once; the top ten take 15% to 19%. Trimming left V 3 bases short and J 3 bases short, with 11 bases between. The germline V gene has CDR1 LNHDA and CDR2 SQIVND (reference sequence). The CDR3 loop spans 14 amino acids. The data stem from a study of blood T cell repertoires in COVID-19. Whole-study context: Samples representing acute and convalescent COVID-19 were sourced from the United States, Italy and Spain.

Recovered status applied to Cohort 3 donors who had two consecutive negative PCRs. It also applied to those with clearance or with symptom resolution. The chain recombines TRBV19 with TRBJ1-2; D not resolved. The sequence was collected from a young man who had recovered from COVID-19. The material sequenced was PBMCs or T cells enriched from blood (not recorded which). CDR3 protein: CASSIILAYYGYTF. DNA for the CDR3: TGTGCCAGTAGTATCATTCTGGCCTACTATGGCTACACCTTC.